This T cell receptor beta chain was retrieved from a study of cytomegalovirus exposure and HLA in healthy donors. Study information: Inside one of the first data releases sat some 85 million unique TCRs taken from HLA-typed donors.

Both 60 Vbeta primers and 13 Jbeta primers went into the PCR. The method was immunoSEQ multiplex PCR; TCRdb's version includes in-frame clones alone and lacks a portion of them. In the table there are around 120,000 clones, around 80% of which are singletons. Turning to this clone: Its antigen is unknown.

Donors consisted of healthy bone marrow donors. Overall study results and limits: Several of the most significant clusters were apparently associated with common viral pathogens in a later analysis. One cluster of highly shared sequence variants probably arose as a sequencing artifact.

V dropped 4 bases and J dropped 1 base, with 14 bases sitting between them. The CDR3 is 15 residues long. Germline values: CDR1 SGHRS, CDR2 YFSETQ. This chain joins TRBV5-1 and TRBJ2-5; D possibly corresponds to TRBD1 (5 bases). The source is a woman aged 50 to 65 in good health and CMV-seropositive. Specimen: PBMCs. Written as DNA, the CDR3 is TGCGCCAGCAGCCCCAGGGTTGGGCGCCAAGAGACCCAGTACTTC. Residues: CASSPRVGRQETQYF.